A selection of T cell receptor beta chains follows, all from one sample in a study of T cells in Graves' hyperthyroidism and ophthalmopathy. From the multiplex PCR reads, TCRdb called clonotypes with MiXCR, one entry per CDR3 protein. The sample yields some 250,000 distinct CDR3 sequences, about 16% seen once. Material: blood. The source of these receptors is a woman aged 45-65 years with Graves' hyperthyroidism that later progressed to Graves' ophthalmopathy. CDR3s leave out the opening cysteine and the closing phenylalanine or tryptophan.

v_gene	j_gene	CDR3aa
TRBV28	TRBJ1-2	ATKSRDRDGYT
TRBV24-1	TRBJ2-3	ATSKAGTPLPDTQY
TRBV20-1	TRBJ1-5	SAHRTAGNQPQH
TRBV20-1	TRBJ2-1	SAWGGRAGYNEQF
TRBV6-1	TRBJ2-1	ASRTSSYNEQF
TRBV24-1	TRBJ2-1	ATSDQDRGQF
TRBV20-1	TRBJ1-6	SARGGARDSPLH
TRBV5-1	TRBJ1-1	ASHSLTGTEAF
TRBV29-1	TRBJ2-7	SVKNRGGSSYEQY
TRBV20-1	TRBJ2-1	SARDEGLAADNEQF
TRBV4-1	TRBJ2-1	ASRRDRGYNEQF
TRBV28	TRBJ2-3	ASGTVGEGPDTQY
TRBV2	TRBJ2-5	ASSGGRLETQY
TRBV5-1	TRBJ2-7	ASSWDRGRTYEQY
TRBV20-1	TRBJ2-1	SAEGLALPWNEQF
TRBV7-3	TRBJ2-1	ASSDGGSSYNEQF
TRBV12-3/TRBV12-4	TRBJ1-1	ASTLGMQAF
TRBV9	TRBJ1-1	ASSAGQGRTEAF
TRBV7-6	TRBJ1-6	ASAPGGNSPLH
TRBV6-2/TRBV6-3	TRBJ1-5	ASRRPTASWEPQH
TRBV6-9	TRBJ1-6	ASSYRGTNSPLH
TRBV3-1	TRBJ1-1	ASSQEGQAEAF
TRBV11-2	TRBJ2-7	ASSHPDRADEQY
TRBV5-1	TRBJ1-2	ASSTGQDLYGYT
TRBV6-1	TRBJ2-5	ALSLEIRETQY
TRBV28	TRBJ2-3	ASSNLNLAGGPDTQY
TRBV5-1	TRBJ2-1	ASSFGGKVTYNEQF
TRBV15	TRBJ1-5	ATSRGPATGELDSNQPQH
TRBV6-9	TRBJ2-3	ATGIAGSDTQY
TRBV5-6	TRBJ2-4	ASSPQQVAKNIQY
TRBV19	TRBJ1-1	ATPPAGDTEAF
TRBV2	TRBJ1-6	ASSRQGVNSPLH
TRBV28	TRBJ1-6	ASSEIGEASPLH
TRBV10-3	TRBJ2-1	AISELWTSGRFNEQF
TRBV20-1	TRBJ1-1	SARDTREEEWVTEAF
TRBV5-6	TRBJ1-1	ASSWGRPIMNTEAF
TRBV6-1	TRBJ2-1	ASSEGLATYNEQF
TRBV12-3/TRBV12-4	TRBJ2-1	ASRPGQVYNEQF
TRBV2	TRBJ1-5	ASRQGASNQPQH
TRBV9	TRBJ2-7	ASSVEGTRSYEQY
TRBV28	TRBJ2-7	ASRGISYEQY
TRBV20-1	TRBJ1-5	SAPAFSNQPQH
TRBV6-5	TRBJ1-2	ASSYSGTGGPNYGYT
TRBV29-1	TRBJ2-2	SVEDQRTGNTGELF
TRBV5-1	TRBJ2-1	ASCLGGTSYNEQF
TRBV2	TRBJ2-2	ASSGLAESGELF
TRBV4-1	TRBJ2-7	ASSQDRGRSYEQY
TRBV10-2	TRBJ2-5	ASSDRDRGWTETQY